This T cell receptor beta chain is from a study of beta chain features in type 1 diabetes. Study overall: Patients shared similar age, gender and cell yields with healthy donors. Notes on the study in general: VDJ junctions from type 1 diabetes patients carried fewer insertions and larger deletions. Moderate but significant shortening of TCRB CDR3s was recorded in all four CD4+ subsets from Type 1 diabetes patients. Sequencing of cDNA might inflate the share of cells that strongly express TCR.

Comment on this clone: The target antigen is unknown.

Since all of the isolated RNA was reverse transcribed, expressed TCRB transcripts were what got sequenced. This table comes from immunoSEQ multiplex PCR, and its TCRdb copy is limited to in-frame clones, with some not included. The sample holds over 650,000 clones, around 15% seen once. CDR1 LGHNA and CDR2 YSLEER come from the germline V gene. This CDR3 comprises 14 residues. The V gene lost 1 base and the J gene lost 2 bases, with 9 bases spanning the gap. V gene TRBV4-3 combines with J gene TRBJ2-7; no firm D call. The source of this sequence is a man between 18 and 35 years old with type 1 diabetes. The sample comprised naive CD4+ T cells from blood. The CDR3 loop reads CASSQGVGAYEQYF. CDR3 DNA: TGCGCCAGCAGCCAAGGAGTTGGCGCCTACGAGCAGTACTTC.